These 12 T cell receptor beta chains originate from one sample sequenced in a study of shared clonotypes between healthy human individuals. Assay used: immunoSEQ multiplex PCR; TCRdb lists only in-frame clones, some missing. Of roughly 510,000 clones listed, about 79% were seen once; the top ten hold 12%. Source material: PBMCs. The receptors originated from a woman between 40 and 50 years old in good health. Some clones in this sample may be carry-over from other donors' samples.

J is TRBJ2-7 and V is TRBV28; the D call may be TRBD1 or TRBD2 (5 bases each). Germline V gene lookup returns CDR1 MDHEN and CDR2 SYDVKM. The CDR3 has 15 amino acids. V lost 3 bases to trimming and J lost 6 bases, with 18 bases between them. CDR3 loop: CASSFRAVGAFEQYF. CDR3 bases: TGTGCCAGCAGTTTCCGGGCCGTCGGGGCTTTCGAGCAGTACTTC.

The chain combines TRBV4-3 with TRBJ2-2; D is unclear. The germline V gene encodes CDR1 LGHNA and CDR2 YSLEER. V lost 1 base and J lost 6, with 12 bases in between. This CDR3 comprises 15 residues. In nucleotides, the CDR3 is TGCGCCAGCAGCCAAGGTCGCCCTTCCCCCGGGGAGCTGTTTTTT. Its translation: CASSQGRPSPGELFF.

The chain combines TRBV4-1 with TRBJ2-7, with D maybe TRBD2 (5 bases). The length of the CDR3 is 15 residues. Germline V lookup: CDR1 MGHRA, CDR2 YSYEKL. Trimming shortened V by 2 bases and J by 0 bases, and 11 bases separated the two germline ends. CDR3 residues: CASSQPRVGSYEQYF. DNA for the CDR3: TGCGCCAGCAGCCAACCGCGGGTTGGCTCCTACGAGCAGTACTTC.

Comment on this clone: The CDR3 does not end in the conserved phenylalanine or tryptophan, so this is likely a read error. The chain has TRBV11-2 and TRBJ2-7, with D unclear. The length of the CDR3 is 13 residues. Trimming removed 3 bases from V and 5 bases from J, with 11 bases in between. Germline-derived CDR1 and CDR2 are SGHAT and FQNNGV. The CDR3 nucleotides read TGTGCCAGCAGCTTTTCGTTTTCCCACGAGCAGTACCTC. Protein: CASSFSFSHEQYL.

In regard to this clone: One base away lies a much larger clone, so this may be a sequencing read error. V is TRBV7-9 and J is TRBJ2-5, with D perhaps TRBD1 or TRBD2 (6 bases each). The CDR3 runs to 13 residues. Looked up from germline, CDR1 is SEHNR and CDR2 is FQNEAQ (reference sequence). This CDR3 is CASTLGGQETKYF. In nucleotides, the CDR3 is TGTGCCAGCACCCTGGGGGGCCAAGAGACCAAGTACTTC.

This chain uses TRBV5-1 with TRBJ1-4; tentative D call: TRBD1 (5 bases). The CDR3 runs 18 residues. Trimming stripped 0 bases from V and 0 bases from J, with 15 bases between. The germline CDR1 and CDR2 sequences are SGHRS and YFSETQ. The CDR3 DNA is TGCGCCAGCAGCTTGGCTAATGGGGGTCGCCCAACTAATGAAAAACTGTTTTTT. It yields the protein CASSLANGGRPTNEKLFF. The full variable domain, rest sourced from reference TRBV5-1 and TRBJ1-4, is KAGVTQTPRYLIKTRGQQVTLSCSPISGHRSVSWYQQTPGQGLQFLFEYFSETQRNKGNFPGRFSGRQFSNSRSEMNVSTLELGDSALYLCASSLANGGRPTNEKLFFGSGTQLSVL.

This sequence joins TRBV27 and TRBJ1-5; no definite D call. V was trimmed by 3 bases and J by 4 bases, leaving 10 bases between them. Germline V lookup: CDR1 MNHEY, CDR2 SMNVEV (reference sequence). The CDR3 has 14 amino acids. DNA of the CDR3: TGTGCCAGCAGTTTTTTCGGGTTAAATCAGCCCCAGCATTTT. This sequence encodes CASSFFGLNQPQHF.

CDR3 amino acids: CASSYSMGYRGREQFF. CDR3 in DNA: TGTGCCAGCAGTTATTCGATGGGATACCGGGGGAGGGAGCAGTTCTTC. The J gene is TRBJ2-1, the V gene TRBV6-9; a weak D match, TRBD2 (6 bases). The CDR3 has 16 residues. Deletions cut 0 bases from V and 10 bases from J, with 19 bases between. CDR1 is MNHGY, CDR2 SVAAGI, per germline.

In the case of this clone: Since a much larger clone is just one base distant, this may be a read error. The genes are TRBV7-9 and TRBJ2-2, with unresolved D. With 5 bases removed from V and 1 base from J, the gap between germline ends came to 8 bases. Germline V gene sequence: CDR1 SEHNR, CDR2 FQNEAQ (reference sequence). The CDR3 is made up of 14 amino acids. CDR3 amino acids: CASSRRWNTGELFF. DNA of the CDR3: TGTGCCAGCAGCCGACGATGGAACACCGGGGAGCTGTTTTTT.

The rearrangement uses TRBV5-8 and TRBJ2-5, with 8 bases that match TRBD2. The CDR3 loop spans 16 amino acids. Per the germline V gene, CDR1 is SGHTS and CDR2 is YDEGEE. V lost 1 base, J lost 0 bases, and 5 bases stayed unmatched. This CDR3 is CASSLITSGHQETQYF. CDR3 nucleotide sequence: TGTGCCAGCAGCTTGATAACTAGCGGACACCAAGAGACCCAGTACTTC.

The rearrangement links TRBV7-9 to TRBJ2-5; TRBD2 aligns across 12 bases. J was trimmed by 5 bases and V by 3 bases; bases with no gene match: 4. The CDR3 length is 15 residues. Germline CDR1 SEHNR, CDR2 FQNEAQ (reference sequence). The CDR3, as DNA: TGTGCCAGCAGCTTCCACGGGACTAGCGGGGAGACCCAGTACTTC. Its translation is CASSFHGTSGETQYF.

The chain employs TRBV19 and TRBJ2-5; D unresolved. CDR3 size: 13 residues. V lost 4 bases and J lost 1, with 7 bases in between. The germline V gene has CDR1 LNHDA and CDR2 SQIVND (reference sequence). The CDR3 nucleotides are TGTGCCAGTAGTACGGCCCGCCAAGAGACCCAGTACTTC. Protein sequence: CASSTARQETQYF.